This entry concerns a single T cell receptor (beta chain). The antigen remains unidentified. The V end lost 7 bases, the J end lost 9 bases, and 16 bases lay between the germline ends. This CDR3 region has 14 residues. TRB rearrangements spanning V, D and J were amplified using mixed TRB-A/B primers. TCRdb re-called the multiplex PCR reads with MiXCR, one entry per CDR3 protein. Of 6,100 or so distinct CDR3 sequences detected, less than 25% appear once; the ten largest clones hold 4.4%. Peripheral blood genomic DNA, not sorted cells or RNA, was the template. These data are taken from a study of T cell repertoires in aging, cancer and after chemotherapy. Across the whole study: Pre- and post-chemotherapy samples were paired from chronic lymphocytic leukemia patients treated with fludarabine- or bendamustine-based regimens.

Points from the study as a whole: Untreated cancer patients had significantly lower blood TCR diversity than age-matched healthy donors. No conclusions about immunological memory after chemotherapy can be drawn from the repertoire data.

What was sequenced was blood. The chain carries TRBV12-3 or TRBV12-4 and TRBJ1-6; D remains unclear. The sequence came from a human donor with a blood cancer. The CDR3 nucleotides read TGTGCCAGCACTCCCGTGGGTGTTAGTTCACCCCTCCACTTT. Protein product: CASTPVGVSSPLHF.